This entry lists 19 T cell receptor beta chains sequenced from one sample in a study of shared clonotypes between healthy human individuals. The protocol was immunoSEQ multiplex PCR, while the TCRdb copy is restricted to in-frame clones and leaves out a portion. The sample has 1.4 million or so clones; less than 99% are singletons. The sample was naive CD4+ T cells sorted from blood. Subset here: CD45RA+ positively selected. Receptors were obtained from a man aged 25-45 years in good health.

The chain has TRBV15 and TRBJ1-2, with unresolved D. Germline V gene sequence: CDR1 LNHNV, CDR2 YYDKDF (reference sequence). Trimming shortened V by 1 base and J by 5 bases, and 14 bases separated the two germline ends. CDR3 length: 15 amino acids. The CDR3 DNA is TGTGCCACCAGCAGAGCGAGTCTGAGAGGTTATGGCTACACCTTC. It encodes CATSRASLRGYGYTF.

Concerning this clone itself: The identical CDR3 is also encoded by other nucleotide sequences in the sample. The V and J genes are TRBV27 and TRBJ2-5; D is uncertain. The ends were cut back, 3 bases at V and 5 bases at J, with 7 bases in the middle. This CDR3 is built from 12 residues. The V gene's germline CDR1 is MNHEY and CDR2 SMNVEV (reference sequence). Here the CDR3 DNA reads TGTGCCAGCAGTTTGTCGGGCGAGACCCAGTACTTC. It yields the protein CASSLSGETQYF.

This clone was observed a handful of times. DNA of the CDR3: TGTGCCAGCAGTACGGACAGGAGTGGCTACACCTTC. Protein sequence: CASSTDRSGYTF. The chain employs TRBV6-5 and TRBJ1-2; 7 positions agree with TRBD1. CDR3 size: 12 residues. The germline CDR1 and CDR2 sequences are MNHEY and SVGAGI. V shed 5 bases, J shed 7 bases, and the junction held 4 bases outside the gene matches.

This sequence joins TRBV14 and TRBJ2-7, with 7 bases matching TRBD1. The CDR3 is 13 residues long. Germline V gives CDR1 SGHDN, CDR2 FVKESK. Trimming took 4 bases from V and 4 from J; bases not matched to a gene: 4. The CDR3 is CASSLWTGYEQYF. Here the CDR3 DNA reads TGTGCCAGCAGCCTATGGACAGGATACGAGCAGTACTTC.

CDR3 coding DNA: TGTGCCAGCAGTTTGAACGGGAACAATGAGCAGTTCTTC. Amino acid sequence: CASSLNGNNEQFF. The V gene is TRBV28, the J gene TRBJ2-1; tentative D call: TRBD2 (5 bases). V dropped 3 bases and J dropped 5 bases, with 8 bases sitting between them. CDR1 is MDHEN and CDR2 is SYDVKM in the germline V gene. This CDR3 contains 13 residues.

The chain links TRBV2 to TRBJ1-2; TRBD1 matches at 10 bases. This CDR3 region has 13 residues. Per the germline V gene, CDR1 is SNHLY and CDR2 is FYNNEI. J gave up 7 bases and V 5 bases, and 4 bases lay outside the gene matches. Here the CDR3 DNA reads TGTGCCAGCAGTCCCGGGACAGGGGCTGGCTACACCTTC. It translates to CASSPGTGAGYTF. The entire variable domain, with the rest obtained from reference TRBV2 and TRBJ1-2, is as follows: EPEVTQTPSHQVTQMGQEVILRCVPISNHLYFYWYRQILGQKVEFLVSFYNNEISEKSEIFDDQFSVERPDGSNFTLKIRSTKLEDSAMYFCASSPGTGAGYTFGSGTRLTVV.

Notes on this clone: The sample carries other DNA sequences with the same CDR3. The chain recombines TRBV5-1 with TRBJ2-1, with 12 nucleotides matching TRBD2. The CDR3 runs to 16 residues. V lost 1 base to trimming and J lost 5 bases; unmatched junction nucleotides: 4. Germline CDR1 is SGHRS and CDR2 is YFSETQ. CDR3 sequence: CASSLILAGGDNEQFF. In DNA, the CDR3 is TGCGCCAGCAGCTTGATACTAGCGGGAGGAGACAATGAGCAGTTCTTC.

The chain recombines TRBV10-1 with TRBJ1-5; D not resolved. The CDR3 extends over 13 amino acids. CDR1 is WNHNN and CDR2 is SYGVQD in the germline V gene (reference sequence). Deletions cut 1 base from V and 9 bases from J, with 10 bases between. CDR3 bases: TGCGCCAGCAGTGAGTTTATGGGGAGGCCCCAGCATTTT. Translating gives CASSEFMGRPQHF.

The genes are TRBV10-3 and TRBJ2-7; D unclear. This CDR3 spans 14 amino acids. V shed 1 base and J shed 9 bases, with 16 bases lying between them. Germline lookup yields CDR1 ENHRY and CDR2 SYGVKD. The CDR3 coding sequence is TGTGCCATCAGTGAGTTGGATAGTACCTCGGGGCAGTACTTC. Amino acids: CAISELDSTSGQYF.

This clone is a singleton in its sample. This chain uses TRBV5-1 with TRBJ1-1; weak D call: TRBD1 (6 bases). Trimming left V 2 bases short and J 2 bases short, with 13 bases between. Germline loops: CDR1 SGHRS, CDR2 YFSETQ. The CDR3 sequence is 15 residues long. The CDR3 DNA sequence: TGCGCCAGCAGCTTACAGGGACAACCTAACACTGAAGCTTTCTTT. This sequence encodes CASSLQGQPNTEAFF.

About this clone itself: Other DNA sequences in this sample translate to the same CDR3. The chain has TRBV19 and TRBJ2-1; D is unclear. Trimming pared 0 bases from V and 4 bases from J, leaving 7 bases between. The length of the CDR3 is 14 residues. Looked up from germline, CDR1 is LNHDA and CDR2 is SQIVND (reference sequence). The DNA for the CDR3 is TGTGCCAGTAGTATAGATCGGTCATACAATGAGCAGTTCTTC. Its protein is CASSIDRSYNEQFF.

The rearrangement links TRBV2 to TRBJ1-5; 7 bases match TRBD1. The CDR3 runs to 15 residues. The J segment lost 7 bases and the V segment lost 5 bases, leaving 11 bases of the junction unmatched. The germline gives CDR1 SNHLY, CDR2 FYNNEI. The CDR3 DNA is TGTGCCAGCAGTTTAGAGGCCAGGGGGGGACAGCCCCAGCATTTT. Residues: CASSLEARGGQPQHF.

The gene calls are TRBV30 and TRBJ1-5; possible D gene TRBD1, 6 bases. This CDR3 is built from 14 residues. The V gene's germline CDR1 is GTSNPN and CDR2 SVGIG (reference sequence). V gave up 2 bases and J gave up 3 bases, with 11 bases separating them. CDR3 DNA: TGTGCCTGGAGTAAAGGGGGATTCAATCAGCCCCAGCATTTT. It translates to CAWSKGGFNQPQHF.

The gene calls are TRBV25-1 and TRBJ2-1; 10 nucleotides line up with TRBD2. The CDR3 length is 16 residues. The V gene's germline CDR1 is MGHDK and CDR2 SYGVNS. Trimming removed 8 bases from V and 7 bases from J; junction bases left unmatched: 14. CDR3 coding DNA: TGTGCCAGCTCGACCTCCTCGGGACTAGCGTGGAATGAGCAGTTCTTC. Translated: CASSTSSGLAWNEQFF.

This sequence joins TRBV7-2 and TRBJ2-7, with 9 nucleotides matching TRBD1. This CDR3 is 15 amino acids long. The trim removed 3 bases at V and 1 base at J, leaving 4 bases unmatched. Looked up from germline, CDR1 is SGHTA and CDR2 is FQGNSA. The CDR3 spells CASSFPGTGSYEQYF. The DNA of the CDR3 is TGTGCCAGCAGCTTCCCCGGGACAGGGTCCTACGAGCAGTACTTC.

The J gene is TRBJ2-5, the V gene TRBV5-6; D unclear. This CDR3 is 13 amino acids long. CDR1 and CDR2 from the germline V gene are SGHDT and YYEEEE. V dropped 1 base and J dropped 6 bases, with 10 bases sitting between them. The CDR3 sequence: CASSLRFEKTQYF. CDR3 in DNA: TGTGCCAGCAGCTTGAGGTTTGAGAAGACCCAGTACTTC.

This rearrangement joins TRBV7-2 to TRBJ2-1; TRBD2 aligns across 13 bases. The CDR3 sequence is 19 residues long. The germline CDR1 and CDR2 sequences are SGHTA and FQGNSA. The trim removed 5 bases at V and 5 bases at J, leaving 15 bases unmatched. Here the CDR3 DNA reads TGTGCCAGCAGCCTGACTAGCGGGAGGTTTTCTAGTCGAAACAATGAGCAGTTCTTC. It encodes CASSLTSGRFSSRNNEQFF. The whole variable domain, filled in from reference TRBV7-2 and TRBJ2-1, reads GAGVSQSPSNKVTEKGKDVELRCDPISGHTALYWYRQSLGQGLEFLIYFQGNSAPDKSGLPSDRFSAERTGGSVSTLTIQRTQQEDSAVYLCASSLTSGRFSSRNNEQFFGPGTRLTVL.

V usage is TRBV21-1 and J usage is TRBJ1-1. TRBV21-1 is tagged as a pseudogene. CDR3 length equals 14 residues. The CDR3 sequence: CASSKKPRRLEAFF. DNA for the CDR3: TGTGCCAGCAGCAAAAAACCCAGGCGGCTTGAAGCTTTCTTT.

The V and J genes are TRBV5-1 and TRBJ2-3; TRBD2 aligns across 9 bases. The CDR3 covers 14 residues. CDR1 is SGHRS and CDR2 is YFSETQ in the germline V gene. The V segment lost 8 bases and the J segment 2 bases; nucleotides outside the gene matches: 6. The CDR3 sequence is CASRLAEPTDTQYF. The CDR3 DNA is TGCGCCAGTCGACTAGCGGAACCCACAGATACGCAGTATTTT.